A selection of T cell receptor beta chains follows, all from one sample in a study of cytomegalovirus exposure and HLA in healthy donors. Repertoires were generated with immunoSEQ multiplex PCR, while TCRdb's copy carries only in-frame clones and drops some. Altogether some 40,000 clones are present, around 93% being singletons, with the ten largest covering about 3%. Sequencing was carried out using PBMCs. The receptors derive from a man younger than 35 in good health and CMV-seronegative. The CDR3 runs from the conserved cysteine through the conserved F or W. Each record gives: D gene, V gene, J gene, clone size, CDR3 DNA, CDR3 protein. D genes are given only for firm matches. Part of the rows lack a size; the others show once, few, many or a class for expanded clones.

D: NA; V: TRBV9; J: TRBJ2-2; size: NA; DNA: TGTGCCAGCAGCGTAGAGCCCCCCCCGCCTACCGGGGAGCTGTTTTTT; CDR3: CASSVEPPPPTGELFF
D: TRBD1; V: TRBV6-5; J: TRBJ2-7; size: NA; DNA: TGTGCCAGCAGTTACTCGAACAGGGGGCAGTACGAGCAGTACTTC; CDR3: CASSYSNRGQYEQYF
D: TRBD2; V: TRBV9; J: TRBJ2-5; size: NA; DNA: TGTGCCAGCAGCGTAGCTAGCGGGGGTTGGGGGGAGACCCAGTACTTC; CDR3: CASSVASGGWGETQYF
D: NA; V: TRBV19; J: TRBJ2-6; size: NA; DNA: TGTGCCAGTAGTGCCCAGGGAAGGACTGGGGCCAACGTCCTGACTTTC; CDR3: CASSAQGRTGANVLTF
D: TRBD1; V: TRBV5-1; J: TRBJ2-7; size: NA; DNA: TGCGCCAGCAGTTTCGGACAGGGGAATGTTTACGAGCAGTACTTC; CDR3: CASSFGQGNVYEQYF
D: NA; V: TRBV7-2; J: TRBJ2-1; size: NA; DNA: TGTGCCAGCAGCGCCACCTACCGGGTCTACAATGAGCAGTTCTTC; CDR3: CASSATYRVYNEQFF
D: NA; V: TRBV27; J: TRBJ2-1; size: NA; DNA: TGTGCCAGCAGTAGCGGATACTACAATGAGCAGTTCTTC; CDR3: CASSSGYYNEQFF
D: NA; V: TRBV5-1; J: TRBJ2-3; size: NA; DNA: TGCGCCAGCAGGCAGGGGACAGATACGCAGTATTTT; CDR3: CASRQGTDTQYF
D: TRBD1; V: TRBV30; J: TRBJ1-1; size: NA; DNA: TGTGCCGGGACACAGGGGGCGATGGGGAACACTGAAGCTTTCTTT; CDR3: CAGTQGAMGNTEAFF
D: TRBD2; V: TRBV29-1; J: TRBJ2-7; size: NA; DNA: TGCAGCGTTGAATCCGGCCGGACTAGCGGGACTGGGGAGCAGTACTTC; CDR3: CSVESGRTSGTGEQYF
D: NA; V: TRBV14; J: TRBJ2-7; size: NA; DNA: TGTGCCAGCAGCCAAGTAAACGAGCAGTACTTC; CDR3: CASSQVNEQYF
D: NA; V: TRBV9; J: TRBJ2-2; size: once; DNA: TGTGCCAGCAGCGTAGCCGCCTCTAGCGCTAGTACCGGGGAGCTGTTTTTT; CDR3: CASSVAASSASTGELFF
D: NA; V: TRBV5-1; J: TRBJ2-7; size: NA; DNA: TGCGCCAGCAGCTTGAACAGGGCTCCCTACGAGCAGTACTTC; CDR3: CASSLNRAPYEQYF
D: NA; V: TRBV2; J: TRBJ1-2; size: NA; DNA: TGTGCCAGCAGACCCCGGAACTATGGCTACACCTTC; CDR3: CASRPRNYGYTF
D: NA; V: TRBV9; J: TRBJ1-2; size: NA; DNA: TGTGCCAGCAGCGGCACATCGGGGGGCTACACCTTC; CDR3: CASSGTSGGYTF
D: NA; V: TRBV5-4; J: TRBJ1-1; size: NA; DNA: TGTGCCAGCAGCTTGGATTCTCGAACAATTGAAGCTTTCTTT; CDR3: CASSLDSRTIEAFF
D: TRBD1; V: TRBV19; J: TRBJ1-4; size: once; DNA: TGTGCCAGTAGTCGCGACAGGGGAGAAAAACTGTTTTTT; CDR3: CASSRDRGEKLFF
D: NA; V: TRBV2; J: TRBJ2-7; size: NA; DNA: TGTGCCAGCAAATCCAGGACAGTCTACGAGCAGTACTTC; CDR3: CASKSRTVYEQYF
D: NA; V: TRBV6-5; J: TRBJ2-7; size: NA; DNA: TGTGCCAGCAGTTACTGGGACATCGGGGAGCAGTACTTC; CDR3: CASSYWDIGEQYF
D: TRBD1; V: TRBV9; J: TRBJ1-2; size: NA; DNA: TGTGCCAGCAGCGTAGAAGGAAGGACAGGGAAAGGCTACACCTTC; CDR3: CASSVEGRTGKGYTF
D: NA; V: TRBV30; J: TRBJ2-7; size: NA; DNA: TGTGCCTGGAGTAGCCAGGGGCTCGAGCAGTACTTC; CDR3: CAWSSQGLEQYF
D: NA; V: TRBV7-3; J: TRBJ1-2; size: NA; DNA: TGTGCCAGCAGCTTAGGTACAGGGAAAGGGGATGGCTACACCTTC; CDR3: CASSLGTGKGDGYTF
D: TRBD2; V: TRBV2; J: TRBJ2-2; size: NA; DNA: TGTGCCAGCAGTGAATTGGGCGTGGTAGCGGGAGCCGGGGAGCTGTTTTTT; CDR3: CASSELGVVAGAGELFF
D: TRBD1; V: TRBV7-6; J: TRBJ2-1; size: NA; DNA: TGTGCCAGCAGCCCTCAACGGACAGGAGAGCAGTTCTTC; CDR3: CASSPQRTGEQFF